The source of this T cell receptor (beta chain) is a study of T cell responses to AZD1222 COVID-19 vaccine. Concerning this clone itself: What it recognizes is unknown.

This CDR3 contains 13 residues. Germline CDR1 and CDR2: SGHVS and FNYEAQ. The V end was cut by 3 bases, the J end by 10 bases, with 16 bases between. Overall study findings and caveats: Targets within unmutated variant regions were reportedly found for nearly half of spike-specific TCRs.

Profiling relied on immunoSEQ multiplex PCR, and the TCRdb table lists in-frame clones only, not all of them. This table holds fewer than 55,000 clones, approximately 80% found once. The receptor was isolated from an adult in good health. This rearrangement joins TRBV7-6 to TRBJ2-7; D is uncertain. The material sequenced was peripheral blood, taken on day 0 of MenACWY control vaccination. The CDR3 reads CASSLGQDPPQYF. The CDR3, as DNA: TGTGCCAGCAGCTTGGGCCAAGACCCCCCCCAGTACTTC.